This record concerns one T cell receptor (beta chain) sequence. This sample is part of a study of blood T cells in healthy people across ages. Background on the study: About one barcoded beta molecule per two T cells was the capture yield of template switching.

This CDR3 spans 14 amino acids. Losses at the gene ends were 6 bases for V and 8 bases for J; bases not matched to a gene: 12. The germline gives CDR1 MNHNS, CDR2 SASEGT. Sample-barcoded 5' priming and a J-beta primer mix drove a second PCR of about 6 to 12 cycles. TCRdb fed the 5' RACE reads into MiXCR, producing one record per CDR3 protein. The table records 1.6 million or so distinct CDR3 sequences, roughly 30% of them present only once. The chain has TRBV6-1 and TRBJ1-2; 7 bases match TRBD1. The sample consisted of blood. The TCR originated in a woman aged 25-40 years in good health. In DNA, the CDR3 is TGTGCCAGCAGGATTACAGGGGCCCGGGCGGGCTACACCTTC. It translates to CASRITGARAGYTF.